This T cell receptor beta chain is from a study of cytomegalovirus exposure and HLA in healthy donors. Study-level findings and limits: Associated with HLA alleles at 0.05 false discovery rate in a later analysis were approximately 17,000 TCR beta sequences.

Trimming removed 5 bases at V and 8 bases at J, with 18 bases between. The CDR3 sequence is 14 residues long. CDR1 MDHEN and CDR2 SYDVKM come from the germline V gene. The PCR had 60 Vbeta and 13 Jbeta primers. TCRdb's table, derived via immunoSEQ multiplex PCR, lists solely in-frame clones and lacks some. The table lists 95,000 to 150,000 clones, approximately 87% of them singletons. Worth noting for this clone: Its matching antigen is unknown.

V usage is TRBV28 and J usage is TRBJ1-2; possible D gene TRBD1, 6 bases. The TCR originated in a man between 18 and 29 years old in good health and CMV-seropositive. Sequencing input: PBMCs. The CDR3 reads CASSPTPSGDGYTF. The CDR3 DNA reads TGTGCCAGCAGTCCAACCCCTTCAGGGGACGGCTACACCTTC.